Following are 13 T cell receptor beta chains from one sample sequenced in a study of OX40 agonist ivuxolimab in advanced cancers. The data were produced by immunoSEQ multiplex PCR, yet TCRdb's version contains in-frame clones alone and is incomplete. The sample records roughly 32,000 clones, more than 70% being singletons. This sample comprised CD4+ or CD8+ T cells sorted from blood, obtained in a trial of the OX40 agonist ivuxolimab. These receptors originate from an adult with an advanced solid tumor such as melanoma, head and neck, liver or kidney cancer.

This sequence joins TRBV5-1 and TRBJ1-2, with TRBD1 as a possible D gene (5 bases). The germline V gene has CDR1 SGHRS and CDR2 YFSETQ. With 0 bases removed from V and 14 bases from J, the gap between germline ends came to 23 bases. This CDR3 region has 15 residues. The CDR3 nucleotides read TGCGCCAGCAGCTTGGTGGATACCGGGGACCGCTTCGGAACCTTC. It codes for CASSLVDTGDRFGTF.

This clone showed up just once. This CDR3 is CASSPRTSGRGAETQYF. CDR3 nucleotide sequence: TGTGCCAGCAGCCCACGGACTAGCGGGAGGGGAGCAGAGACCCAGTACTTC. The chain employs TRBV7-9 and TRBJ2-5; the match to TRBD2 covers 15 bases. With 5 bases clipped from V and 4 bases from J, the junction kept 8 bases outside the gene matches. This CDR3 spans 17 amino acids. CDR1 SEHNR and CDR2 FQNEAQ come from the germline V gene (reference sequence).

The J gene is TRBJ1-1, the V gene TRBV4-1, with D possibly being TRBD1 (5 bases). CDR1 and CDR2 (germline): MGHRA, YSYEKL. V was clipped by 2 bases and J by 5 bases, with 18 bases between them. The length of the CDR3 is 16 residues. The DNA for the CDR3 is TGCGCCAGCAGCCAAATACTAGAAGGGGAGCGGACTGAAGCTTTCTTT. Translated, it gives CASSQILEGERTEAFF.

The chain joins TRBV5-4 to TRBJ2-3, with D perhaps TRBD1 (5 bases). Deletions cut 7 bases from V and 8 bases from J, with 11 bases between. Per the germline V gene, CDR1 is SGHNT and CDR2 is YYREEE (reference sequence). The CDR3 contains 11 residues. DNA of the CDR3: TGTGCCAGCGGAACTCAGGGTACGCAGTATTTT. It yields the protein CASGTQGTQYF.

This clone appeared once. The chain has TRBV4-1 and TRBJ2-4; D gene ambiguous. The germline V and J ends were trimmed by 0 bases and 6 bases, with 15 bases remaining between them. CDR1 MGHRA and CDR2 YSYEKL come from the germline V gene. The CDR3 length is 16 residues. The CDR3 nucleotides are TGCGCCAGCAGCCAAGATTGGGATCGATCGAGAAACATTCAGTACTTC. Translating gives CASSQDWDRSRNIQYF.

The chain uses TRBV27 and TRBJ1-2; D is uncertain. The V and J ends lost 5 bases and 4 bases respectively, with 11 bases between them. CDR3 size: 13 residues. CDR1 and CDR2 from the germline V gene are MNHEY and SMNVEV (reference sequence). Here the CDR3 reads CASSPAPLYGYTF. The DNA of the CDR3 is TGTGCCAGCAGTCCCGCCCCCCTCTATGGCTACACCTTC.

This chain connects TRBV19 to TRBJ1-5, with D unclear. CDR3 length equals 17 residues. The germline gives CDR1 LNHDA, CDR2 SQIVND (reference sequence). Trimming took 5 bases from V and 4 from J, leaving 21 bases between them. This CDR3 reads CASSQIPTSPRNQPQHF. The CDR3, as DNA: TGTGCCAGTAGTCAAATCCCCACCTCCCCTAGGAATCAGCCCCAGCATTTT. Based on the CDR3 plus reference TRBV19 and TRBJ1-5, the full variable domain is DGGITQSPKYLFRKEGQNVTLSCEQNLNHDAMYWYRQDPGQGLRLIYYSQIVNDFQKGDIAEGYSVSREKKESFPLTVTSAQKNPTAFYLCASSQIPTSPRNQPQHFGDGTRLSIL.

The rearrangement joins TRBV13 to TRBJ2-5; possibly TRBD1 for D (5 bases). CDR1 is PRHDT and CDR2 is FYEKMQ in the germline V gene (reference sequence). The CDR3 has 14 amino acids. V dropped 2 bases and J dropped 5 bases, with 12 bases sitting between them. CDR3 sequence reads: CASSLRQGSETQYF. As DNA, the CDR3 is TGTGCCAGCAGCTTACGGCAGGGCTCGGAGACCCAGTACTTC.

The chain couples TRBV6-5 to TRBJ2-4; a possible D gene is TRBD2 (6 bases). Germline V CDR1 and CDR2: MNHEY, SVGAGI. V was shortened by 4 bases and J by 8 bases, with 12 bases between the two germline ends. The CDR3 consists of 13 residues. CDR3: CASSWGWGDIQYF. The CDR3 DNA is TGTGCCAGCAGTTGGGGATGGGGGGACATTCAGTACTTC.

V gene TRBV27 combines with J gene TRBJ2-3; D ambiguous. The germline CDR1 and CDR2 sequences are MNHEY and SMNVEV (reference sequence). V shed 6 bases and J shed 3 bases, with 13 bases lying between them. The CDR3 is made up of 14 amino acids. CDR3 in amino acids: CASSPGRYTDTQYF. CDR3 sequence (DNA): TGTGCCAGCAGCCCGGGCAGATATACAGATACGCAGTATTTT.

The chain is built from TRBV19 and TRBJ1-6, with D hard to call. The CDR3 extends over 16 amino acids. V lost 4 bases and J 10 bases, leaving 20 bases between the germline ends. The germline CDR1 and CDR2 sequences are LNHDA and SQIVND (reference sequence). CDR3 residues: CASSTLGVEEGSPLHF. CDR3 sequence (DNA): TGTGCCAGTAGTACCCTTGGGGTTGAAGAGGGATCACCCCTCCACTTT.

The table lists this clone with a count of one. The CDR3 nucleotides read TGTGCCAGCAGCTTCGAGGTTAGCTCCTACAATGAGCAGTTCTTC. Translated, it gives CASSFEVSSYNEQFF. The chain uses TRBV11-2 and TRBJ2-1; D is undetermined. Per the germline V gene, CDR1 is SGHAT and CDR2 is FQNNGV. This CDR3 region has 15 residues. The germline V and J ends were trimmed by 3 bases and 0 bases, with 9 bases remaining between them.

The sample holds one count of this clone. This chain joins TRBV11-2 and TRBJ2-3, with a weak D call TRBD1 (6 bases). The CDR3 loop spans 16 amino acids. Looked up from germline, CDR1 is SGHAT and CDR2 is FQNNGV. The germline V and J ends were trimmed by 5 bases and 6 bases, with 21 bases remaining between them. CDR3 residues: CASSMGHTPAWDTQYF. The DNA of the CDR3 is TGTGCCAGCAGCATGGGACACACGCCAGCGTGGGATACGCAGTATTTT.